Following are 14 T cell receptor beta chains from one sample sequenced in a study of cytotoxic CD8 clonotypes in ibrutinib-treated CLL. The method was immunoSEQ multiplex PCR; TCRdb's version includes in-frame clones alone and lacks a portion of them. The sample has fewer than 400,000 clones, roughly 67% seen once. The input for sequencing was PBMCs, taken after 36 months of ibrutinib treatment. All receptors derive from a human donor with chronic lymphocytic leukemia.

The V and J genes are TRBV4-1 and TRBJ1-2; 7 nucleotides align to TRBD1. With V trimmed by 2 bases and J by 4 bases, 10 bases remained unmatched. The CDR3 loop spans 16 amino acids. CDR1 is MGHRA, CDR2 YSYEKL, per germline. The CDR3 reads CASSQNPSGTAYGYTF. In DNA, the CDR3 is TGCGCCAGCAGCCAAAACCCATCCGGGACAGCCTATGGCTACACCTTC.

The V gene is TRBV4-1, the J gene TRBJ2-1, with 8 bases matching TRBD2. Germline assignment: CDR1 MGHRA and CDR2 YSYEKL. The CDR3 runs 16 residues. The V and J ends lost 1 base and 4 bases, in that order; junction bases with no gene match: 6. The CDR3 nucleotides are TGCGCCAGCAGCCAAGCTAGCGGGTTTACGTACAATGAGCAGTTCTTC. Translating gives CASSQASGFTYNEQFF.

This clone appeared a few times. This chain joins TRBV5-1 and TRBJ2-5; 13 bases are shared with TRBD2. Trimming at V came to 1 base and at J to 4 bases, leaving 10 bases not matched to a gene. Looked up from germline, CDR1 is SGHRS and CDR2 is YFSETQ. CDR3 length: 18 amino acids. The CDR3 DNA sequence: TGCGCCAGCAGCTTGCGGACTAGCGGGAGTGGGGTCCTAGAGACCCAGTACTTC. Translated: CASSLRTSGSGVLETQYF.

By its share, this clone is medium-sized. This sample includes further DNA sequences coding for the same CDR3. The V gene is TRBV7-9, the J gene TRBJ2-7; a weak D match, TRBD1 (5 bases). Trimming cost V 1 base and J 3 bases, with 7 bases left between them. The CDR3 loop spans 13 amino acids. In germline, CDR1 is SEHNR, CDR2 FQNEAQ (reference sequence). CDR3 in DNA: TGTGCCAGCAGCTTAGGACAGAACTACGAGCAGTACTTC. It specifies CASSLGQNYEQYF.

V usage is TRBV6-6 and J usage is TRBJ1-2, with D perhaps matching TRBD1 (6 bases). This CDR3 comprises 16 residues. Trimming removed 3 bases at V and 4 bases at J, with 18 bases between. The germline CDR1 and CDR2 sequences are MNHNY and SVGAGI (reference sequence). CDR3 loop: CASSYVGRDIGYGYTF. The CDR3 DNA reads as TGTGCCAGCAGTTATGTCGGCCGGGACATAGGCTATGGCTACACCTTC.

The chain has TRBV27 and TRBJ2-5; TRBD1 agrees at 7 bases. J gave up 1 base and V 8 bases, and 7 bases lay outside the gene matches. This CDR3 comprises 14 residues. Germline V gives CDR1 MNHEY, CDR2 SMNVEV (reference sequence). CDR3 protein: CASANRGPQETQYF. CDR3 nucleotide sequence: TGTGCCAGCGCAAACAGGGGACCCCAAGAGACCCAGTACTTC.

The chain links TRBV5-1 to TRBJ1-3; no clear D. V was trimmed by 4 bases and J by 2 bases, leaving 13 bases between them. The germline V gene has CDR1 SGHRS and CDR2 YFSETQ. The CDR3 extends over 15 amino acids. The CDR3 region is CASSLAGMAGNTIYF. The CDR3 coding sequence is TGCGCCAGCAGCCTGGCGGGGATGGCTGGAAACACCATATATTTT. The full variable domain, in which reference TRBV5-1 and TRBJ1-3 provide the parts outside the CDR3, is KAGVTQTPRYLIKTRGQQVTLSCSPISGHRSVSWYQQTPGQGLQFLFEYFSETQRNKGNFPGRFSGRQFSNSRSEMNVSTLELGDSALYLCASSLAGMAGNTIYFGEGSWLTVV.

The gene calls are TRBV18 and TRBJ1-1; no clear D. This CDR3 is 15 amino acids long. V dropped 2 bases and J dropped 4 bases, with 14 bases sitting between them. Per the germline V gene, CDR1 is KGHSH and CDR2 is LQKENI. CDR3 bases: TGTGCCAGCTCACCAATGGGGATCTCGGGCACTGAAGCTTTCTTT. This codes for CASSPMGISGTEAFF.

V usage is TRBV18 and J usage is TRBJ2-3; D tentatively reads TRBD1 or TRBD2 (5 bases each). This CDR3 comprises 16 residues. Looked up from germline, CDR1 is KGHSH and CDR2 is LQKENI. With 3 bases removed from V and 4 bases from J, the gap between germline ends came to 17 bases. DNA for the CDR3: TGTGCCAGCTCACCCGTGGCGGTGGGGGTGGCAGATACGCAGTATTTT. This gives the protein CASSPVAVGVADTQYF.

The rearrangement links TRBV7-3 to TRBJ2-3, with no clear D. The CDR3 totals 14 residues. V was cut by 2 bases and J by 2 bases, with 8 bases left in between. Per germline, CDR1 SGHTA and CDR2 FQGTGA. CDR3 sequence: CASSLPGFTDTQYF. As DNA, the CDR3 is TGTGCCAGCAGCTTACCTGGGTTCACAGATACGCAGTATTTT. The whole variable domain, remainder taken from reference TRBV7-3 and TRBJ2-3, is GAGVSQTPSNKVTEKGKYVELRCDPISGHTALYWYRQSLGQGPEFLIYFQGTGAADDSGLPNDRFFAVRPEGSVSTLKIQRTERGDSAVYLCASSLPGFTDTQYFGPGTRLTVL.

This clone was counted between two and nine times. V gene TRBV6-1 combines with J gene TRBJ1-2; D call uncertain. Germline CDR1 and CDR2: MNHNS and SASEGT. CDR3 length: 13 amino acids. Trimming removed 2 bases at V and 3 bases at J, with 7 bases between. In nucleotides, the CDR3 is TGTGCCAGCAGTGAACAGTCCCACTATGGCTACACCTTC. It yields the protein CASSEQSHYGYTF.

The CDR3 DNA reads as TGTGCCAGCAGCCGCCCCCAACCGGCTAGCTATGGCTACACCTTC. This encodes CASSRPQPASYGYTF. V is TRBV28 and J is TRBJ1-2; no definite D call. From germline, CDR1 is MDHEN and CDR2 SYDVKM. This CDR3 spans 15 amino acids. Between the trimmed V and J ends, which lost 6 bases and 4 bases, there was a span of 18 bases.

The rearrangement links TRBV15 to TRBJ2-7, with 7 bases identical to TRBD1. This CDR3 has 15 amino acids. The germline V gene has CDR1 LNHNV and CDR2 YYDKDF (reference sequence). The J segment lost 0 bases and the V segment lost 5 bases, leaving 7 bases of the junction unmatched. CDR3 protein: CATSPGQDPSYEQYF. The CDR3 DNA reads TGTGCCACCAGCCCCGGACAGGACCCCTCCTACGAGCAGTACTTC. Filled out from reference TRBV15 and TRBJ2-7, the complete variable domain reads DAMVIQNPRYQVTQFGKPVTLSCSQTLNHNVMYWYQQKSSQAPKLLFHYYDKDFNNEADTPDNFQSRRPNTSFCFLDIRSPGLGDTAMYLCATSPGQDPSYEQYFGPGTRLTVT.

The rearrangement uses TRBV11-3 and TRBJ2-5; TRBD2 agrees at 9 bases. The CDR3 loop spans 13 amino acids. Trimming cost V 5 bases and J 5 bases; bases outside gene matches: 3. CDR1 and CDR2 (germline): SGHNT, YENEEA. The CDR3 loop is CASSLSGGETQYF. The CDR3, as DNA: TGTGCCAGCAGCCTGAGCGGGGGGGAGACCCAGTACTTC.